This TCR beta chain comes out of a study of T-cell memory formation after mild COVID-19. For the study at large: In these data, TCR clusters were largely donor specific. Findings and limits, study-wide: Clones that got smaller from day 15 to 85 had even CD4/CD8, while clones growing later tipped toward CD4+. Among CD4+ contracting clones, most were CM and EM, and CD8+ ones EMRA. The pre-infection memory compartment contained some responding clones, suggesting cross-reactive memory joined.

A few counts support this clonotype. Its antigen is still unknown. TCRdb re-called the 5' RACE reads through MiXCR, storing one row per CDR3 protein. The profile shows 500,000 to 550,000 distinct CDR3 sequences, roughly 20% of them singletons. The CDR3 runs 15 residues. V dropped 4 bases and J dropped 3 bases, with 16 bases sitting between them. The germline V gene encodes CDR1 SGHTA and CDR2 FQGNSA. Input material: PBMCs or a T cell subset sorted from them (not recorded which). V gene TRBV7-2 combines with J gene TRBJ2-7; D is perhaps TRBD2 (5 bases). The sequence was collected from an adult woman who had mild COVID-19 (a few samples of this study predate the infection). Cell type and time point are not known. The CDR3, as DNA: TGTGCCAGCAGCTGGGCGGGCGGGCCATACTACGAGCAGTACTTC. The encoded protein is CASSWAGGPYYEQYF.